This TCR beta chain was sequenced during a study of T-cell memory formation after mild COVID-19 (dated by TCRdb to the early 2020s). Regarding the research as a whole: TCR sequence clusters from the two donors were found to be largely donor specific. In a couple of donors, T-cell clones that expanded and contracted after mild COVID-19 were followed by sequencing TCRalpha and TCRbeta repertoires longitudinally. Two young, previously healthy adult volunteers, one female and one male, were included in the cohort. Summary of the overall study and its limitations: Whether the second-wave clones peaking on day 37 were SARS-CoV-2 specific was not confirmed. The detection of some responding clones in pre-infection memory suggests that pre-existing cross-reactive memory T cells joined the SARS-CoV-2 response. Contracting CD4+ clones were found mainly in CM and EM memory subsets, while CD8+ clones were enriched in EMRA. Clones that contracted from day 15 to 85 showed balanced CD4/CD8 phenotypes, whereas a second wave of clones that expanded from day 15 to 37 leaned towards CD4+. Only a couple of mild cases were covered in the study, and larger cohorts including severe cases with pre-infection samples were considered necessary.

V is pared back by 1 base and J by 4 bases, with 5 bases lying between the germline termini. The CDR3, from cysteine to phenylalanine, totals 13 residues. The sequence is cut down to CDR3 DNA, 39 bases in frame from base 1. In the germline V gene, CDR1 corresponds to LGHNA and CDR2 to YSLEER. This sample was sequenced with an Illumina NovaSeq 6000. Using 5'RACE with constant-segment primers, TCRalpha and TCRbeta cDNA libraries were constructed, with sample barcodes and unique molecular identifiers added in the process. RNA was extracted from every sample with Trizol reagent. Library amplification was performed in two PCR steps, and a second sample barcode and Illumina TruSeq adapters were introduced in the second step. The libraries were sequenced on an Illumina NovaSeq using 2 x 150 bp paired-end reads. In the authors' own workflow: The reads were demultiplexed and collapsed into UMI-guided consensus sequences using migec v1.2.7. Using mixcr v2.1.11, the UMI consensuses were aligned to TRA and TRB V and J templates and assembled into clonotypes. A clonotype was counted as expanded or contracted only when both edgeR and NoisET called the clonotype significant, with the noise models trained on biological replicates. edgeR calls used a false discovery rate-adjusted p below 0.01 and a log2 fold-change threshold of 1. As an exploratory analysis of dynamics, PCA with hierarchical clustering was applied to max-normalized trajectories of the 1000 most abundant clonotypes. Separately sequenced CD4+ and CD8+ repertoires were used to assign the CD4 or CD8 phenotype of responding clones. TCRdb ran its own pipeline on the public reads, namely fastp trimming at Q25 and MiXCR clone calling, and kept in-frame beta chains. Merged by CDR3 protein, the rows form single entries marked with the most common genes and DNA. The V and J calls here are based on TCRdb, not the publication. Within this sample are 300,000 to 400,000 distinct CDR3 sequences, with roughly 13% of them counted one time only. The top ten hold 22% of the sample.

This clonotype was counted only a few times. No antigen is known for it. No base-level quality is on record; no much larger clone is a single base apart. Ficoll-Paque density gradient centrifugation was the method used to isolate PBMCs. This TCR came from a man between 18 and 29 years old who had mild COVID-19 (a few samples of this study predate the infection). The sample titles of this study are shuffled in the database, so cell type and time point are left out; the donor was told from shared clones. The chain is made from TRBV4-3 and TRBJ1-5; the D gene is not confidently resolved. The specimen was PBMCs or a T cell subset sorted from them (not recorded which). The CDR3 amino acid sequence is: CASSQVGNQPQHF. Here is the DNA: TGCGCCAGCAGCCAAGTTGGTAATCAGCCCCAGCATTTT.